This T cell receptor (beta chain) was captured by sequencing in a study of T cell changes during pregnancy in multiple sclerosis. Germline values: CDR1 SGHAT, CDR2 FQNNGV. The junction had 4 bases not matched to a gene; V was cut back by 0 bases and J by 0 bases. CDR3 length: 16 amino acids. TCRdb keeps only in-frame clones here, not all; method: immunoSEQ multiplex PCR. Here the sample spans about 75,000 clones, roughly 90% being singletons. In this sample, this clone turned up once. The sequence was obtained from a female donor in good health, enrolled as a control in a pregnancy study. The source was peripheral blood, collected in the first trimester of pregnancy. The rearrangement uses TRBV11-2 and TRBJ2-7; TRBD2 aligns across 8 bases. The CDR3, as DNA: TGTGCCAGCAGCTTAGATGGCGGGGGGAGCTCCTACGAGCAGTACTTC. Amino acid sequence: CASSLDGGGSSYEQYF.